This T cell receptor (beta chain) was identified during a study of regulatory T cells in long-lasting Graves disease. This clonotype came up many times. This CDR3 comprises 10 residues. Germline V gene data show CDR1 as SNHLY and CDR2 as FYNNEI. The V end lost 4 bases, the J end lost 13 bases, and 7 bases lay between the germline ends. Described time point: newly diagnosed GD, antithyroid drugs for less than 3 months. The TCR library was made from RNA that had been extracted from PBMCs in TRIzol. Assembly of TCR beta libraries relied on iRepertoire HTBI primers together with Arm-PCR of CDR3 regions. Each CDR3 protein is one row after TCRdb ran MiXCR on the multiplex PCR reads. Of over 400,000 distinct CDR3 sequences in the sample, less than 15% were seen once. This sample was also put to use in a study of T cells in Graves' hyperthyroidism and ophthalmopathy.

The clonotype originates from a woman aged 45-60 years with Graves disease. This specimen consisted of peripheral blood mononuclear cells (PBMCs), obtained at new diagnosis, from a patient treated with antithyroid drugs. The rearrangement joins TRBV2 to TRBJ2-2, with unresolved D. The CDR3 sequence is CASSGFGLFF. The CDR3 coding sequence is TGTGCCAGCAGTGGCTTTGGGCTGTTTTTT. Full variable domain (outside the CDR3, taken from reference TRBV2 and TRBJ2-2): EPEVTQTPSHQVTQMGQEVILRCVPISNHLYFYWYRQILGQKVEFLVSFYNNEISEKSEIFDDQFSVERPDGSNFTLKIRSTKLEDSAMYFCASSGFGLFFGEGSRLTVL.